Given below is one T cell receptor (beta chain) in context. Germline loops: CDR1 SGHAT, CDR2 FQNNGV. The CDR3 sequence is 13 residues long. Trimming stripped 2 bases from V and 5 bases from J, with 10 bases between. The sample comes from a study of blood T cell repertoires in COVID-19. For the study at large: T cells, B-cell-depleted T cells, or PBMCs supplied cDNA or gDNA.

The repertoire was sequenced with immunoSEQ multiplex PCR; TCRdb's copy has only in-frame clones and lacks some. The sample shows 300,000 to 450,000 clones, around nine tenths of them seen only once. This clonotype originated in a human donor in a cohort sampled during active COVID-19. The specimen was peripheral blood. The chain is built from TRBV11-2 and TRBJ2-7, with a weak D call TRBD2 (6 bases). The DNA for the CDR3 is TGTGCCAGCAGCTTAAAAGGGACTCACGAGCAGTACTTC. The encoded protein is CASSLKGTHEQYF.